Listed below are T cell receptor beta chains from one sample, sequenced in a study of blood T cell repertoires in COVID-19. Repertoires were generated with immunoSEQ multiplex PCR, while TCRdb's copy carries only in-frame clones and drops some. The sample shows about 140,000 clones, around 82% of them seen only once. The sample was peripheral blood. Receptor source: a woman aged 55-75 years with acute or convalescent COVID-19. Both conserved end residues are part of each CDR3.

J gene	V gene	CDR3 protein
TRBJ2-1	TRBV19	CASSIAGVWDEQFF
TRBJ1-1	TRBV10-3	CAIGSVTEAFF
TRBJ1-5	TRBV6-5	CASSSRERYQPQHF
TRBJ1-2	TRBV19	CASSIGTSNYGYTF
TRBJ1-2	TRBV28	CASSLVGPDGGYTF
TRBJ2-1	TRBV19	CASSIEAGGFVEQFF
TRBJ1-3	TRBV28	CASSSPPGNTIYF
TRBJ1-5	TRBV7-8	CASSSGDRVNQPQHF
TRBJ2-3	TRBV28	CASSLYPSGRDTQYF
TRBJ2-2	TRBV5-5	CASSPGGRTNTGELFF
TRBJ2-1	TRBV19	CASRGSDEQFF
TRBJ2-5	TRBV28	CASSLIGGRLETQYF
TRBJ1-2	TRBV30	CAWSVGQGVYGYTF
TRBJ1-2	TRBV28	CASSWTGGNYGYTF
TRBJ2-7	TRBV6-1	CASSEGSTGIYEQYF
TRBJ2-1	TRBV21-1	CASPNLAGGPYNEQFF
TRBJ1-2	TRBV28	CASTATPGQGDYGYTF
TRBJ1-2	TRBV7-2	CASSQTRDRPYGYTF
TRBJ1-5	TRBV9	CASSPGGQPQHF
TRBJ1-1	TRBV27	CASSFTTRPGEAFF
TRBJ2-7	TRBV11-3	CASSLALATYEQYF